The rows below give T cell receptor beta chains drawn from one sample of a study of shared clonotypes between healthy human individuals. The protocol was immunoSEQ multiplex PCR, while the TCRdb copy is restricted to in-frame clones and leaves out a portion. Here the sample spans about 700,000 clones, about 91% being singletons. Sequencing was performed on naive CD8+ T cells sorted from blood. These receptors came from a young man in good health. Each CDR3 is given with its conserved first and last residue. The D gene is left open where the match is weak. Rows may omit the clone size; those that give it use once, few, many or a size class.

V gene	D gene	clone size	J gene	CDR3 DNA	CDR3 protein
TRBV15	TRBD2	-	TRBJ2-7	TGTGCCACCAGCAGATCGCCGGGACTAGCGGCCTACGAGCAGTACTTC	CATSRSPGLAAYEQYF
TRBV19	TRBD2	-	TRBJ2-1	TGTGCCAGTAGAACTTTAGCGGGAGCGGACTACAATGAGCAGTTCTTC	CASRTLAGADYNEQFF
TRBV27	-	-	TRBJ1-5	TGTGCCAGCAGTTTATCCGGTAGCAATCAGCCCCAGCATTTT	CASSLSGSNQPQHF
TRBV15	-	-	TRBJ2-1	TGTGCCACCAGCAGGGCTTACAATGAGCAGTTCTTC	CATSRAYNEQFF
TRBV18	TRBD2	-	TRBJ2-1	TGTGCCAGCTCACCCAGTTCTAGCGGGAGGGCTATAATCCACAATGAGCAGTTCTTC	CASSPSSSGRAIIHNEQFF
TRBV10-3	-	-	TRBJ1-4	TGTGCCATCAGTGAATGGCAGGATGAAAAACTGTTTTTT	CAISEWQDEKLFF
TRBV7-6	-	-	TRBJ2-2	TGTGCCAGCAGCCTAGCGCCCCGGACCCACACCGGGGAGCTGTTTTTT	CASSLAPRTHTGELFF
TRBV18	-	once	TRBJ2-7	TGTGCCAGCTCACCTATTGACTCCTACGAGCAGTACTTC	CASSPIDSYEQYF
TRBV27	TRBD1	-	TRBJ1-5	TGTGCCAGCAGAGGGAGTCCGGGACAGTATAGCAATCAGCCCCAGCATTTT	CASRGSPGQYSNQPQHF
TRBV5-6	-	-	TRBJ1-5	TGTGCCAGCAGCTACCAGGGTATTAATCAGCCCCAGCATTTT	CASSYQGINQPQHF
TRBV10-3	TRBD1	-	TRBJ1-3	TGTGCCATCAAGCCCCCGGGACAGCCTGGGGACACCATATATTTT	CAIKPPGQPGDTIYF
TRBV6-6	-	-	TRBJ1-5	TGTGCCAGCAGTGCTAACGTGGGGGTTAGCAATCAGCCCCAGCATTTT	CASSANVGVSNQPQHF
TRBV6-5	TRBD1	-	TRBJ2-7	TGTGCCAGCAGTATTGGGACAGGGGGCTACGAGCAGTACTTC	CASSIGTGGYEQYF
TRBV7-6	-	-	TRBJ2-3	TGTGCCAGCAGCCGAGGGGGGACGGATACGCAGTATTTT	CASSRGGTDTQYF
TRBV4-3	-	few	TRBJ2-7	TGCGCCAGCAGCCAAGATCTGGGGGACTACGAGCAGTACTTC	CASSQDLGDYEQYF
TRBV6-5	-	once	TRBJ2-5	TGTGCCAGCAGTTACTCGGGTACGAGCGAAGAGACCCAGTACTTC	CASSYSGTSEETQYF
TRBV19	-	-	TRBJ2-7	TGTGCCAGTAGTATCGGAGGAGGGGATTACGAGCAGTACTTC	CASSIGGGDYEQYF
TRBV28	-	-	TRBJ2-3	TGTGCCAGCAGTTCCAGGGCGAGCACAGATACGCAGTATTTT	CASSSRASTDTQYF
TRBV4-1	-	-	TRBJ1-4	TGCGCCAGCAGCCCCACCCGGGGGGGGTTAGTTGAAAAACTGTTTTTT	CASSPTRGGLVEKLFF
TRBV2	TRBD1	-	TRBJ2-1	TGTGCCAGCACCCAAGGGGGCGTTGAGCAGTTCTTC	CASTQGGVEQFF
TRBV19	TRBD1	-	TRBJ1-4	TGTGCCAGTAGTATAGGGGTCGGGGACAGAAATGAAAAACTGTTTTTT	CASSIGVGDRNEKLFF
TRBV11-3	TRBD1	once	TRBJ2-5	TGTGCCAGCAGCGGCAGACAGGGGGACGAGACCCAGTACTTC	CASSGRQGDETQYF
TRBV27	-	few	TRBJ2-1	TGTGCCAGCAGTTTTAGGGCTGACTACAATGAGCAGTTCTTC	CASSFRADYNEQFF
TRBV6-5	-	-	TRBJ2-7	TGTGCCAGCAGCCCGGCGAGTGGATACGAGCAGTACTTC	CASSPASGYEQYF
TRBV19	TRBD1	-	TRBJ1-2	TGTGCCAGTAGCGGACAGGGCTACTATGGCTACACCTTC	CASSGQGYYGYTF
TRBV5-5	TRBD1	-	TRBJ2-7	TGTGCCAGCAGCCCTCGGACAGGGATGCCCTCCGAGCAGTACTTC	CASSPRTGMPSEQYF
TRBV14	-	-	TRBJ2-2	TGTGCCAGCAGCCACAATGACCACGCGAACACCGGGGAGCTGTTTTTT	CASSHNDHANTGELFF
TRBV29-1	-	once	TRBJ1-1	TGCAGCGCTCAGGTGAACACTGAAGCTTTCTTT	CSAQVNTEAFF
TRBV15	-	-	TRBJ2-7	TGTGCCACCAGCGGAGCCTCCGGACTTAGCTACGAGCAGTACTTC	CATSGASGLSYEQYF
TRBV7-8	TRBD1	-	TRBJ2-7	TGTGCCAGCAGCCTGAGACAGGGTTCCCACGAGCAGTACTTC	CASSLRQGSHEQYF
TRBV29-1	-	-	TRBJ2-3	TGCAGCGCACAAGACTCAGTGAACACAGATACGCAGTATTTT	CSAQDSVNTDTQYF
TRBV7-9	-	few	TRBJ1-5	TGTGCCAGCAGCGCGGAGGGACCCCCACACAATCAGCCCCAGCATTTT	CASSAEGPPHNQPQHF
TRBV28	TRBD2	-	TRBJ2-5	TGTGCCAGCAGCCCCACGGGACTAGCGATGGAGACCCAGTACTTC	CASSPTGLAMETQYF
TRBV5-5	-	-	TRBJ2-1	TGTGCCAGCAGCTTGGTAGAGGGGATCAATGAGCAGTTCTTC	CASSLVEGINEQFF
TRBV4-1	-	-	TRBJ2-1	TGCGCCAGCAGCCAAGGGGGCGGGGAGCAGTTCTTC	CASSQGGGEQFF
TRBV25-1	TRBD2	-	TRBJ2-3	TGTGCCAGCAGTGAATCCCTAGCGGGAAAGTATTTT	CASSESLAGKYF
TRBV6-5	TRBD2	-	TRBJ2-7	TGTGCCAGCAGTTACGGAGGCGGGAGTTACGAGCAGTACTTC	CASSYGGGSYEQYF
TRBV25-1	TRBD2	-	TRBJ2-1	TGTGCCAGCAGTGAACTAGCGGGAGGGAGAGCTAATGAGCAGTTCTTC	CASSELAGGRANEQFF
TRBV27	-	few	TRBJ2-7	TGTGCCAGCAGTTTAGCCCAGAGCTCCTACGAGCAGTACTTC	CASSLAQSSYEQYF
TRBV15	-	-	TRBJ2-3	TGTGCCACCAGCCCTCGCACAGATACGCAGTATTTT	CATSPRTDTQYF
TRBV6-1	-	-	TRBJ1-2	TGTGCCAGCAGAGGGGGGGGAGGGAACTATGGCTACACCTTC	CASRGGGGNYGYTF
TRBV11-2	-	-	TRBJ2-5	TGTGCCAGCAGCTTCGGGGCGGGCTTGTACCAAGAGACCCAGTACTTC	CASSFGAGLYQETQYF
TRBV28	TRBD1	once	TRBJ2-5	TGTGCCAGCAGCGCCCGATACTCCGAGACAGGGTACGGAGAGACCCAGTACTTC	CASSARYSETGYGETQYF
TRBV27	TRBD1	-	TRBJ2-1	TGTGCCAGCAGTCTCTCCGGGACAGGTTTTGTGGATGAGCAGTTCTTC	CASSLSGTGFVDEQFF
TRBV27	TRBD2	-	TRBJ2-1	TGTGCCAGCAGTTGGGGCGGGGGTGGCAATGAGCAGTTCTTC	CASSWGGGGNEQFF
TRBV11-2	TRBD1	-	TRBJ1-4	TGTGCCAGCAGCTTAGGACAGGGACTCCCAACTAATGAAAAACTGTTTTTT	CASSLGQGLPTNEKLFF
TRBV4-1	-	once	TRBJ2-4	TGCGCCAGCAGCCAAGTTTGGCTGGGCAGGGACATTCAGTACTTC	CASSQVWLGRDIQYF
TRBV5-5	-	-	TRBJ1-2	TGTGCCAGCAGCTCGACCCGAGCCTTTGTTAAGGATGGCTACACCTTC	CASSSTRAFVKDGYTF
TRBV29-1	-	-	TRBJ2-7	TGCAGCGCAACCAGGGACGGCAGCTACGAGCAGTACTTC	CSATRDGSYEQYF
TRBV14	-	-	TRBJ2-7	TGTGCCAGCAGCCCAGGGTGGCAGTCCTACGAGCAGTACTTC	CASSPGWQSYEQYF
TRBV25-1	-	-	TRBJ2-5	TGTGCCAGCAGTGAAAAAGATCGGTCCCAGTACTTC	CASSEKDRSQYF
TRBV5-8	-	-	TRBJ2-2	TGTGCCAGCAGCTTGGAAAGGGGTACGTCCACCGGGGAGCTGTTTTTT	CASSLERGTSTGELFF
TRBV19	-	-	TRBJ2-7	TGTGCCAGTAGGTGGACAGAGAGCTCCTACGAGCAGTACTTC	CASRWTESSYEQYF
TRBV10-2	-	-	TRBJ1-5	TGCGCCAGCAGTGATTCAGGGGCATCTCAGCCCCAGCATTTT	CASSDSGASQPQHF
TRBV28	-	once	TRBJ2-7	TGTGCCAGCAGTTCCCCCGAGGTCACAGGATACGAGCAGTACTTC	CASSSPEVTGYEQYF
TRBV7-3	TRBD2	-	TRBJ2-1	TGTGCCAGCAGCCTAAGGACTAGCGGGAGGCCGAATGAGCAGTTCTTC	CASSLRTSGRPNEQFF
TRBV29-1	-	-	TRBJ2-7	TGCAGCGTTGAAGAAGGAGGGGCAGGTGCCTCCTACGAGCAGTACTTC	CSVEEGGAGASYEQYF
TRBV7-9	-	-	TRBJ2-7	TGTGCCAGCAGCTTCGGGGAGAGGGATTACGAGCAGTACTTC	CASSFGERDYEQYF
TRBV2	-	-	TRBJ2-7	TGTGCCAGCAGTGGTTACGAGCAGTACTTC	CASSGYEQYF